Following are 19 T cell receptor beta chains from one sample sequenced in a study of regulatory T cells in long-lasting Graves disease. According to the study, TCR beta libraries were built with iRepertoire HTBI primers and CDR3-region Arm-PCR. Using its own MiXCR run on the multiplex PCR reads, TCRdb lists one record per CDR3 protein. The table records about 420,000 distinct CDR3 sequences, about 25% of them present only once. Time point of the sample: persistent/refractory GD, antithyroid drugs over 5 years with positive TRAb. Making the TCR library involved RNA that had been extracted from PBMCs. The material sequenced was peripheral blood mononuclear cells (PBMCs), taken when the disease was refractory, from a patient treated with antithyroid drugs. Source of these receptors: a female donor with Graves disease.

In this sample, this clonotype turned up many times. CDR3 DNA: TGTGCCAGCAGTTGGGGCCGGGACGAACCTTGGAGGGAGCAGTACTTC. Amino acids: CASSWGRDEPWREQYF. V is TRBV12-3 or TRBV12-4 and J is TRBJ2-7; TRBD1 or TRBD2 may be the D gene (5 bases each). V lost 4 bases to trimming and J lost 7 bases, with 23 bases between them. This CDR3 comprises 16 residues.

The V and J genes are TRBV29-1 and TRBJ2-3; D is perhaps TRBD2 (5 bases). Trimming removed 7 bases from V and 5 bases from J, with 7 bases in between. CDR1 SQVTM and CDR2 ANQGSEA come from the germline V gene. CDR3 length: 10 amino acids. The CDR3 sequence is CSARGDTQYF. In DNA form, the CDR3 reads TGCAGCGCACGGGGAGATACGCAGTATTTT.

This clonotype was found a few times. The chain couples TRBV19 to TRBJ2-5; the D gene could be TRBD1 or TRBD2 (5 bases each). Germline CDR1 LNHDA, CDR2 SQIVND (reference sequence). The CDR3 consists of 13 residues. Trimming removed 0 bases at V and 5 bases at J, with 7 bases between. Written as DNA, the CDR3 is TGTGCCAGTAGTATAGATCGGGACGAGACCCAGTACTTC. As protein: CASSIDRDETQYF. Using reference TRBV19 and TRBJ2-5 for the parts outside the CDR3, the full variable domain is DGGITQSPKYLFRKEGQNVTLSCEQNLNHDAMYWYRQDPGQGLRLIYYSQIVNDFQKGDIAEGYSVSREKKESFPLTVTSAQKNPTAFYLCASSIDRDETQYFGPGTRLLVL.

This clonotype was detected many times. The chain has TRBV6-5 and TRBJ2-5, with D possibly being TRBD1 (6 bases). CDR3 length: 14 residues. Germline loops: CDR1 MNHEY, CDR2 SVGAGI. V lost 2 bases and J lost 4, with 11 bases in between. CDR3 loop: CASSYARTVETQYF. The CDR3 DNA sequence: TGTGCCAGCAGTTACGCCCGGACAGTAGAGACCCAGTACTTC.

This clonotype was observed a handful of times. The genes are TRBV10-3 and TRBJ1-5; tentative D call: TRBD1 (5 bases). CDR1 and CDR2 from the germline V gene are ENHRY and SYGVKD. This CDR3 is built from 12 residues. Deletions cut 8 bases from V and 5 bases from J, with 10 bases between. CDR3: CAIRGVDQPQHF. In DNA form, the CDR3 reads TGTGCCATCCGGGGGGTGGATCAGCCCCAGCATTTT.

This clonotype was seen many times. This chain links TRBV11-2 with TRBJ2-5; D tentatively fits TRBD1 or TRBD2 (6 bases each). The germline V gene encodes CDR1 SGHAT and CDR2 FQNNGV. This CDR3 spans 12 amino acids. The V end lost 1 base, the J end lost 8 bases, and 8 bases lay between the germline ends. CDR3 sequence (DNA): TGTGCCAGCAGCTTAGGGGGGGCAACCCAGTACTTC. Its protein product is CASSLGGATQYF.

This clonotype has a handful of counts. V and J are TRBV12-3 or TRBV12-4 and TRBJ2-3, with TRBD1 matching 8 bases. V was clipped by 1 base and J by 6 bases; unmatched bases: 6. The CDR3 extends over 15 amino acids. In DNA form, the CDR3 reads TGTGCCAGCAGTTTAGGTCAGGGGGCGATGGATACGCAGTATTTT. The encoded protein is CASSLGQGAMDTQYF.

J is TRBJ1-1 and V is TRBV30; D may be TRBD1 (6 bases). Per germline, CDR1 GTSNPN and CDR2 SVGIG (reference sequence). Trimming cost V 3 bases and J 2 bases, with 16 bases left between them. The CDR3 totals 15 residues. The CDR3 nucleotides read TGTGCCTGGAGCCGAATTACGGGGGCTAACACTGAAGCTTTCTTT. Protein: CAWSRITGANTEAFF.

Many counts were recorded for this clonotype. The CDR3 is CAWRDSSYEQYF. DNA of the CDR3: TGTGCCTGGAGGGACAGCTCCTACGAGCAGTACTTC. The rearrangement links TRBV30 to TRBJ2-7, with D perhaps TRBD1 (6 bases). The germline gives CDR1 GTSNPN, CDR2 SVGIG (reference sequence). This CDR3 has 12 residues. Trimming took off 3 bases at V and 0 bases at J, with 6 bases between the two ends.

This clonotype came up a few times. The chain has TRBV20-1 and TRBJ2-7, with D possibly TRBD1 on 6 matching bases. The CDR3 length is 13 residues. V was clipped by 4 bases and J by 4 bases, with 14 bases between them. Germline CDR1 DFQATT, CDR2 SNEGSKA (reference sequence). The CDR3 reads CSAKPRGPYEQYF. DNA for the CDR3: TGCAGTGCTAAACCCAGGGGACCGTACGAGCAGTACTTC.

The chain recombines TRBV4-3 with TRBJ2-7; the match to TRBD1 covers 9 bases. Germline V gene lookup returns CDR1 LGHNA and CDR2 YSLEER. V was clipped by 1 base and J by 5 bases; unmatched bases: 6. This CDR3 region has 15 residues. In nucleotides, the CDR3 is TGCGCCAGCAGCCAAGGTCCGGGACAGGGCGACGAGCAGTACTTC. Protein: CASSQGPGQGDEQYF.

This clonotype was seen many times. The CDR3 DNA is TGTGCCACCAGTGATGACAGGAACACTGAAGCTTTCTTT. Its translation is CATSDDRNTEAFF. V is TRBV24-1 and J is TRBJ1-1, with D perhaps matching TRBD1 (5 bases). Germline loops: CDR1 KGHDR, CDR2 SFDVKD. The CDR3 sequence is 13 residues long. V was pared by 3 bases and J by 1 base, with 5 bases between.

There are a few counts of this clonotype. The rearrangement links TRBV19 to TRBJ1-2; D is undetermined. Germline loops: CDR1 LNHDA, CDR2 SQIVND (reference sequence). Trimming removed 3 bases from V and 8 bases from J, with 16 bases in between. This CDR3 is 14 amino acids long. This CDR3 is CASSIGKTRTGYTF. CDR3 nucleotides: TGTGCCAGTAGTATCGGGAAGACGAGAACCGGCTACACCTTC.

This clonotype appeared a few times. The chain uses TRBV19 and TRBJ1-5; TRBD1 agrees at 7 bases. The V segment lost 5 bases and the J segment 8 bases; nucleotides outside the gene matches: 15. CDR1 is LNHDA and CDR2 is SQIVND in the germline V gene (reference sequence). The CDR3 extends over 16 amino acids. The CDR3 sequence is CASSQILTGKGKPQHF. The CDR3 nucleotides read TGTGCCAGTAGTCAGATTCTGACAGGGAAAGGGAAGCCCCAGCATTTT.

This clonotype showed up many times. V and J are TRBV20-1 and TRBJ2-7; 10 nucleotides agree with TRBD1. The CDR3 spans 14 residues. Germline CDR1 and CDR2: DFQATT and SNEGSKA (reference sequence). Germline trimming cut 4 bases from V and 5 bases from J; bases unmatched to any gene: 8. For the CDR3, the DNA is TGCAGTGCTAAGGTGGGACAGGGGTCGAACGAGCAGTACTTC. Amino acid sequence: CSAKVGQGSNEQYF.

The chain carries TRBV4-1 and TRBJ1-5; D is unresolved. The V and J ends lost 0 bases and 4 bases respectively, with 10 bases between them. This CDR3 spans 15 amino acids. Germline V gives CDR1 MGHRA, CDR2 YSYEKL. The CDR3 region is CASSQDMALNQPQHF. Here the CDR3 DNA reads TGCGCCAGCAGCCAAGATATGGCCCTGAATCAGCCCCAGCATTTT.

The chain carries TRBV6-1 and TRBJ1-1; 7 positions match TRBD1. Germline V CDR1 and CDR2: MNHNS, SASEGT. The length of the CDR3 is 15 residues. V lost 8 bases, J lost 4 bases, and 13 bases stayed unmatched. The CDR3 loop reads CASRRQGGLVTEAFF. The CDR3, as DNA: TGTGCCAGCCGGAGACAGGGTGGCTTGGTCACTGAAGCTTTCTTT.

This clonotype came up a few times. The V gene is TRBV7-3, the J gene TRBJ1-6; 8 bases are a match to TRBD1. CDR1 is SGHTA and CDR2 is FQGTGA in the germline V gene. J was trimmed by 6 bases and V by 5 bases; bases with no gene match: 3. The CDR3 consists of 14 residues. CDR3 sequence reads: CASSRTGSNSPLHF. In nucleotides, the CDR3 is TGTGCCAGCAGCCGGACAGGGAGTAATTCACCCCTCCACTTT.

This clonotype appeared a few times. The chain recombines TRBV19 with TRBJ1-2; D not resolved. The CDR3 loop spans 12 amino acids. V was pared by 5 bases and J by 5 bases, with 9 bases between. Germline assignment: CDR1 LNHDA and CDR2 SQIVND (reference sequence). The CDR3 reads CASSHERYGYTF. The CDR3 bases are TGTGCCAGTAGTCACGAGAGATATGGCTACACCTTC.